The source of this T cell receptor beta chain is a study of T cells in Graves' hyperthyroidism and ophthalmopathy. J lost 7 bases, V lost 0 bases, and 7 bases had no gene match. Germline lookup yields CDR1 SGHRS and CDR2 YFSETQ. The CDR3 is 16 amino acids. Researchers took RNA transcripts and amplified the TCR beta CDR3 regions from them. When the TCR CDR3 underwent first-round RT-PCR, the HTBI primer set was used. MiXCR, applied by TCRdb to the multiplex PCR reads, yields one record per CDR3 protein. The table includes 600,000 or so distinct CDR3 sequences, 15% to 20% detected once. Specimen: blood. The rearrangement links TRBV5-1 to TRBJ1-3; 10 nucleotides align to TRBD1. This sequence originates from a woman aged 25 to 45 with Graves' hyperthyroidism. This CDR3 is CASSLAPGQGSNTIYF. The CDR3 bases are TGCGCCAGCAGCTTGGCTCCGGGACAGGGGTCGAACACCATATATTTT.